What follows are 25 T cell receptor beta chains derived from one specimen sequenced in a study of vaccination and CD4 T cells after COVID-19. Researchers used the Oncomine TCR Beta short-read assay to sequence DNA from cultured CD4+ T cells. TCRdb reanalysed the PCR reads using MiXCR and keeps one entry per CDR3 protein. The data contain 3,500 to 4,000 distinct CDR3 sequences, around 16% of them singletons. Their target antigens are unknown. Treatment described: approximately nine-day PBMC culture with coronavirus spike peptide pools or control peptides (ViraFEST assay). Sequencing was performed on CD4+ T cells from blood, cultured in vitro. The receptors originated from a human donor who had recovered from COVID-19.

The chain links TRBV10-1 to TRBJ1-4; D remains ambiguous. Between the trimmed V and J ends, which lost 11 bases and 8 bases, there was a span of 15 bases. The germline V gene has CDR1 WNHNN and CDR2 SYGVQD (reference sequence). This CDR3 spans 12 amino acids. CDR3 loop: CARPSTGEKLFF. DNA for the CDR3: TGCGCCCGTCCAAGCACTGGGGAAAAACTGTTTTTT.

This clonotype turned up a few times. The genes are TRBV6-1 and TRBJ1-1; D call uncertain. Germline lookup yields CDR1 MNHNS and CDR2 SASEGT. V was clipped by 0 bases and J by 5 bases, with 16 bases between them. The length of the CDR3 is 16 residues. The CDR3 DNA follows: TGTGCCAGCAGTGAAGCGCGCAACTCCCCCCATACTGAAGCTTTCTTT. Translation: CASSEARNSPHTEAFF.

The chain links TRBV10-3 to TRBJ1-6; the match to TRBD1 covers 7 bases. The CDR3 contains 14 residues. After removal of 6 bases from V and 5 bases from J, the junction contained 4 bases not matched to a gene. Germline CDR1 and CDR2: ENHRY and SYGVKD. This CDR3 reads CAIRPTGDNSPLHF. DNA for the CDR3: TGTGCCATCAGGCCAACAGGGGATAATTCACCCCTCCACTTT.

The CDR3 DNA is TGCAGCGTTAGGCAGGGCTTGGAAGATACGCAGTATTTT. Translated, it gives CSVRQGLEDTQYF. The J gene is TRBJ2-3, the V gene TRBV29-1; possible D gene TRBD1, 5 bases. The CDR3 contains 13 residues. Germline V CDR1 and CDR2: SQVTM, ANQGSEA. V was shortened by 5 bases and J by 5 bases, with 14 bases between the two germline ends.

The CDR3 DNA reads as TGTGCCAGCAGCCAGTATGAGTCCCCCTCCATATATTTT. Its protein product is CASSQYESPSIYF. The chain uses TRBV14 and TRBJ1-3; D ambiguous. The CDR3 totals 13 residues. Germline V CDR1 and CDR2: SGHDN, FVKESK. Deletions cut 3 bases from V and 11 bases from J, with 14 bases between.

This clonotype was counted a few times. The V gene is TRBV18, the J gene TRBJ1-1; TRBD1 is a possible D gene (5 bases). Trimming pared 3 bases from V and 5 bases from J, leaving 13 bases between. The V gene's germline CDR1 is KGHSH and CDR2 LQKENI. This CDR3 is 14 amino acids long. The CDR3 sequence is CASSPGTRGTEAFF. The CDR3 DNA follows: TGTGCCAGCTCACCCGGGACCCGGGGGACTGAAGCTTTCTTT. Variable domain in full (rest from reference TRBV18 and TRBJ1-1): NAGVMQNPRHLVRRRGQEARLRCSPMKGHSHVYWYRQLPEEGLKFMVYLQKENIIDESGMPKERFSAEFPKEGPSILRIQQVVRGDSAAYFCASSPGTRGTEAFFGQGTRLTVV.

The chain combines TRBV12-3 or TRBV12-4 with TRBJ1-3; D unclear. Trimming shortened V by 6 bases and J by 1 base, and 10 bases separated the two germline ends. The length of the CDR3 is 14 residues. The CDR3 sequence: CASRGIGSGNTIYF. Written as DNA, the CDR3 is TGTGCCAGCAGGGGGATCGGATCTGGAAACACCATATATTTT.

This clonotype came up a few times. The chain employs TRBV5-4 and TRBJ2-5; D might be TRBD1 or TRBD2, each matching 5 bases. CDR3 length equals 14 residues. Per the germline V gene, CDR1 is SGHNT and CDR2 is YYREEE (reference sequence). Trimming took off 5 bases at V and 3 bases at J, with 14 bases between the two ends. CDR3 DNA: TGTGCCAGCAGTTATTTCGGGACGGAAGAGACCCAGTACTTC. Protein: CASSYFGTEETQYF.

The chain employs TRBV20-1 and TRBJ2-3; 8 nucleotides line up with TRBD2. Germline loops: CDR1 DFQATT, CDR2 SNEGSKA (reference sequence). The CDR3 extends over 15 amino acids. Trimming cost V 2 bases and J 2 bases; bases outside gene matches: 6. This CDR3 reads CSARRTSTLTDTQYF. CDR3 DNA sequence: TGCAGTGCTAGACGGACTAGCACTCTCACAGATACGCAGTATTTT.

This chain joins TRBV5-1 and TRBJ2-1; 9 bases are shared with TRBD2. The CDR3 loop spans 15 amino acids. The V and J ends lost 1 base and 6 bases, in that order; junction bases with no gene match: 5. Germline-derived CDR1 and CDR2 are SGHRS and YFSETQ. The CDR3 protein is CASSLLLAGLNEQFF. DNA of the CDR3: TGCGCCAGCAGCTTGCTTCTAGCGGGACTCAATGAGCAGTTCTTC.

This clonotype was counted only a few times. The J gene is TRBJ2-7, the V gene TRBV4-1; 9 bases line up with TRBD1. V lost 8 bases, J lost 9 bases, and 17 bases stayed unmatched. CDR3 length: 15 amino acids. The germline gives CDR1 MGHRA, CDR2 YSYEKL. The CDR3: CASQKGQGSNWRQYF. CDR3 DNA: TGCGCCAGCCAAAAAGGACAGGGGTCTAATTGGAGGCAGTACTTC.

In regard to this clonotype: One base away lies a much larger clone, so this may be a sequencing read error. The chain couples TRBV12-3 or TRBV12-4 to TRBJ1-2; D uncertain. The CDR3 is 12 residues long. The CDR3: CVSSFGNYGYTF. CDR3 sequence (DNA): TGTGTCAGCAGTTTCGGAAACTATGGCTACACCTTC.

This clonotype is medium-sized. The chain recombines TRBV5-4 with TRBJ1-1; D is unresolved. Deletions cut 0 bases from V and 4 bases from J, with 10 bases between. The CDR3 extends over 14 amino acids. Germline V gives CDR1 SGHNT, CDR2 YYREEE (reference sequence). CDR3 loop: CASSLERAVTEAFF. As DNA, the CDR3 is TGTGCCAGCAGCTTGGAACGGGCCGTCACTGAAGCTTTCTTT.

The chain uses TRBV14 and TRBJ2-5; 11 nucleotides agree with TRBD2. CDR1 and CDR2 (germline): SGHDN, FVKESK. CDR3 size: 18 residues. V was pared by 3 bases and J by 2 bases, with 11 bases of the junction left unmatched. CDR3 DNA sequence: TGTGCCAGCAGCCAGGCTAGCGGGGGGAACTTCCTTCAAGAGACCCAGTACTTC. As protein: CASSQASGGNFLQETQYF. Variable domain in full (rest from reference TRBV14 and TRBJ2-5): EAGVTQFPSHSVIEKGQTVTLRCDPISGHDNLYWYRRVMGKEIKFLLHFVKESKQDESGMPNNRFLAERTGGTYSTLKVQPAELEDSGVYFCASSQASGGNFLQETQYFGPGTRLLVL.

This clonotype was counted only a few times. The chain links TRBV9 to TRBJ1-1, with 8 bases that match TRBD1. Trimming cost V 1 base and J 4 bases; bases outside gene matches: 6. The CDR3 spans 15 residues. The germline gives CDR1 SGDLS, CDR2 YYNGEE. DNA of the CDR3: TGTGCCAGCAGCGTACAGGGGGCGGGCAGCACTGAAGCTTTCTTT. Amino acids: CASSVQGAGSTEAFF. Full variable domain (missing parts from reference TRBV9 and TRBJ1-1): DSGVTQTPKHLITATGQRVTLRCSPRSGDLSVYWYQQSLDQGLQFLIQYYNGEERAKGNILERFSAQQFPDLHSELNLSSLELGDSALYFCASSVQGAGSTEAFFGQGTRLTVV.

Relative to its sample, this clonotype is medium-sized. The CDR3 loop is CASSKIRVPPEQYF. DNA for the CDR3: TGTGCCAGCAGTAAAATCCGGGTACCCCCGGAGCAGTACTTC. The chain employs TRBV2 and TRBJ2-7, with D unclear. CDR3 size: 14 residues. Germline V gene sequence: CDR1 SNHLY, CDR2 FYNNEI. Trimming stripped 5 bases from V and 7 bases from J, with 18 bases between.

The V and J genes are TRBV12-3 or TRBV12-4 and TRBJ1-1; D is unclear. The CDR3 is 12 residues long. The V gene lost 3 bases and the J gene lost 10 bases, with 12 bases spanning the gap. The CDR3 sequence is CASSFDPRRAFF. CDR3 bases: TGTGCCAGCAGTTTTGATCCCCGGAGAGCTTTCTTT.

This clonotype is deemed medium-sized. V usage is TRBV12-3 or TRBV12-4 and J usage is TRBJ1-1, with D hard to call. CDR3 size: 14 residues. The V end was cut by 5 bases, the J end by 6 bases, with 16 bases between. CDR3 nucleotide sequence: TGTGCCAGCAGTGCACTACTCAGAGGCGCTGAAGCTTTCTTT. Translating gives CASSALLRGAEAFF.

The CDR3 here is CASSSPGTSGGAGTREQFF. CDR3 nucleotide sequence: TGTGCCAGCAGCTCTCCCGGGACTAGCGGGGGGGCTGGTACTCGTGAGCAGTTCTTC. This chain joins TRBV5-4 and TRBJ2-1; 16 nucleotides match TRBD2. The CDR3 loop spans 19 amino acids. The trim removed 3 bases at V and 9 bases at J, leaving 15 bases unmatched. Germline lookup yields CDR1 SGHNT and CDR2 YYREEE (reference sequence).

This rearrangement joins TRBV7-8 to TRBJ1-1, with TRBD1 matching over 7 bases. The germline V gene has CDR1 SGHVS and CDR2 FQNEAQ. Trimming removed 3 bases from V and 6 bases from J; junction bases left unmatched: 7. CDR3 length equals 14 residues. Here the CDR3 reads CASSLGRDSAEAFF. The CDR3 DNA is TGTGCCAGCAGCTTGGGCCGGGACAGCGCTGAAGCTTTCTTT.

This clonotype has only a few counts. The chain combines TRBV12-3 or TRBV12-4 with TRBJ2-5, with D perhaps TRBD1 (6 bases). V lost 1 base to trimming and J lost 5 bases, with 14 bases between them. The CDR3 runs to 15 residues. The DNA for the CDR3 is TGTGCCAGCAGTTTAGGCGAGGGGACAAGGGAGACCCAGTACTTC. Translation gives CASSLGEGTRETQYF.

V and J are TRBV6-1 and TRBJ2-1; D might be TRBD2 (5 bases). V was shortened by 1 base and J by 6 bases, with 13 bases between the two germline ends. The CDR3 contains 15 residues. The germline CDR1 and CDR2 sequences are MNHNS and SASEGT. In DNA, the CDR3 is TGTGCCAGCAGTGAAGTGGACGGGATATCCAATGAGCAGTTCTTC. Translating it yields CASSEVDGISNEQFF.

The genes are TRBV12-3 or TRBV12-4 and TRBJ2-3, with TRBD2 matching over 8 bases. The CDR3 length is 16 residues. The V and J ends lost 1 base and 2 bases, in that order; junction bases with no gene match: 5. CDR3 region: CASSLGQRGSTDTQYF. CDR3 in DNA: TGTGCCAGCAGTTTAGGCCAGCGGGGGTCCACAGATACGCAGTATTTT.

By share, this clonotype ranks as medium-sized. V and J are TRBV7-8 and TRBJ1-5; tentative D call: TRBD1 (5 bases). This CDR3 spans 13 amino acids. V dropped 1 base and J dropped 6 bases, with 7 bases sitting between them. Per germline, CDR1 SGHVS and CDR2 FQNEAQ. The CDR3 spells CASSLVGGQPQHF. The CDR3 DNA is TGTGCCAGCAGCTTAGTGGGGGGTCAGCCCCAGCATTTT.

This chain connects TRBV12-3 or TRBV12-4 to TRBJ1-2; D is ambiguous. This CDR3 region has 13 residues. With 2 bases removed from V and 6 bases from J, the gap between germline ends came to 10 bases. CDR3 residues: CASSLQALHGYTF. The DNA of the CDR3 is TGTGCCAGCAGTTTACAGGCCCTCCATGGCTACACCTTC.